This TCR beta chain came from a study of blood T cell repertoires in COVID-19. Authors' methods: Nucleated cell counts were estimated from reference gene primer amplification. The repertoire was sequenced with immunoSEQ multiplex PCR; TCRdb's copy has only in-frame clones and lacks some. The DNA gave D and trimming, while V, J and clone size come from that table. The sample carries 350,000 to 550,000 clones, more than 85% recorded once. Germline V lookup: CDR1 SGHVS, CDR2 FQNEAQ. Losses at the gene ends were 3 bases for V and 2 bases for J; bases not matched to a gene: 11. The CDR3 consists of 17 residues.

This receptor was taken from a woman under 40 with acute or convalescent COVID-19. The specimen was peripheral blood. J is TRBJ2-7 and V is TRBV7-8, with TRBD1 identical over 9 bases. The CDR3 loop reads CASSFSPPGQGAYEQYF. The CDR3 nucleotides are TGTGCCAGCAGCTTTAGCCCACCGGGACAGGGAGCCTACGAGCAGTACTTC.